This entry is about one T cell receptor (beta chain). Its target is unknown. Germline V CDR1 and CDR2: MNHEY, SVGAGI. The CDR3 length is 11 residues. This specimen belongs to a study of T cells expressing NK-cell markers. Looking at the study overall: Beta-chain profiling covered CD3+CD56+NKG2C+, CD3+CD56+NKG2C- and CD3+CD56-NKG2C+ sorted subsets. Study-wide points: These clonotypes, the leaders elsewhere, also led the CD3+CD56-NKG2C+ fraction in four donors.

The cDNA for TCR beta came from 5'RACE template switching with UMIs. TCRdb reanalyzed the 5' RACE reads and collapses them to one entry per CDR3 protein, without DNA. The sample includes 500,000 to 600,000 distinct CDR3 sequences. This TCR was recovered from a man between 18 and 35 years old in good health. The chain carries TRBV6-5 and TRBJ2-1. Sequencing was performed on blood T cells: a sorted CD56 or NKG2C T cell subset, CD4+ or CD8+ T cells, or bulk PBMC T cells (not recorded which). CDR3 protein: CASRVDSKQFF.